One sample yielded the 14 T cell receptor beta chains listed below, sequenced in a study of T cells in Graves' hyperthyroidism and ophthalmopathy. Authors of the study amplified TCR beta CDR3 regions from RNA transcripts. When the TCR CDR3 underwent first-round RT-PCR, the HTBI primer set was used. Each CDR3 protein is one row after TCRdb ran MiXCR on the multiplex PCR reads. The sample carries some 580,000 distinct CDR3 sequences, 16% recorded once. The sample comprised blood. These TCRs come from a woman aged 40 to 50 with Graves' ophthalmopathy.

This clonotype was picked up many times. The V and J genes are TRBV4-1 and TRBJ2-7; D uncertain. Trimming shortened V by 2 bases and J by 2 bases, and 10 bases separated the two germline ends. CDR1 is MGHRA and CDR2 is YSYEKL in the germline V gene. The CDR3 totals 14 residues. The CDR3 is CASSQRDTAYEQYF. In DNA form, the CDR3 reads TGCGCCAGCAGCCAACGCGACACAGCCTACGAGCAGTACTTC.

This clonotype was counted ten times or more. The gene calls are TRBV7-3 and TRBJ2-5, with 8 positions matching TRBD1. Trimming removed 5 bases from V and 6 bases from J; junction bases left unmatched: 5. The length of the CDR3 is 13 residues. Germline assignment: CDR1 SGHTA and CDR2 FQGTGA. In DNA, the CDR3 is TGTGCCAGCAGCATCGACAGGGGACAGACCCAGTACTTC. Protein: CASSIDRGQTQYF.

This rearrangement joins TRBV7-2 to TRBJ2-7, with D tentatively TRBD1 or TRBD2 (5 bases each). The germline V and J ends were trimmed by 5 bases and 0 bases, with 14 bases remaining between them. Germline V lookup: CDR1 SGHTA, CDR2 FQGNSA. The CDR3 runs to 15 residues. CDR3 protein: CASSLRDGSSYEQYF. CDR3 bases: TGTGCCAGCAGCCTCCGGGACGGAAGCTCCTACGAGCAGTACTTC.

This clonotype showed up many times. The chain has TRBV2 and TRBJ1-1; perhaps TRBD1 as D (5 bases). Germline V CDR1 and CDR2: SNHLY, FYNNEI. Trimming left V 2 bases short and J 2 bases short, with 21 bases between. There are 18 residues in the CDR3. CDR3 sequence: CASSEIFRVGESNTEAFF. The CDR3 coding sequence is TGTGCCAGCAGTGAAATCTTCAGGGTAGGGGAGTCTAACACTGAAGCTTTCTTT.

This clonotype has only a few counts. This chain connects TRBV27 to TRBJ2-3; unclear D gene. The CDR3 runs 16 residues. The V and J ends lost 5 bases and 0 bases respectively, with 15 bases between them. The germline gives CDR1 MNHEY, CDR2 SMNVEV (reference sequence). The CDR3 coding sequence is TGTGCCAGCAGTCCTCGTATGCTTAGGAGCACAGATACGCAGTATTTT. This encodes CASSPRMLRSTDTQYF.

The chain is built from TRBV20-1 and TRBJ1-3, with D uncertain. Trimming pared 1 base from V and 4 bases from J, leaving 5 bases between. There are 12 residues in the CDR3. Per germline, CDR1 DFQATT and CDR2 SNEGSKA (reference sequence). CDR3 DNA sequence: TGCAGTGCTAGAGGGGCAGGAAACACCATATATTTT. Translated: CSARGAGNTIYF.

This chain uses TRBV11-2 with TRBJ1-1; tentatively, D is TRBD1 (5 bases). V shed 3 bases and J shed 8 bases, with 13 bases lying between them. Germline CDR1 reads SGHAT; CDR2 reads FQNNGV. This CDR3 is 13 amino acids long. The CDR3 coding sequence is TGTGCCAGCAGCTTGGGGCGGCAGGGCGAAGCTTTCTTT. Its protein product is CASSLGRQGEAFF.

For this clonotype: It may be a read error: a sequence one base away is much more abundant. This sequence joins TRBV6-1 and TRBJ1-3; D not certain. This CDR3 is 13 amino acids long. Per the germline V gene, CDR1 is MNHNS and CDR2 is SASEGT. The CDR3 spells CASSEASGNAIYF. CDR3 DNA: TGTGCCAGCAGTGAAGCCTCGGGAAACGCCATATATTTT.

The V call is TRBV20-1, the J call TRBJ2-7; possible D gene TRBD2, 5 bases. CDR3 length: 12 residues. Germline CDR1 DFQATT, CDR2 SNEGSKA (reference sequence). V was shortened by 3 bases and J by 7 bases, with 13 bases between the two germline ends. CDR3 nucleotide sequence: TGCAGTGCTAGGCCACTAGAGTGGGAGCAGTACTTC. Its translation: CSARPLEWEQYF.

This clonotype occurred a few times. Here the CDR3 DNA reads TGCAGCGTCCCGGCGGGACAGGGCTCCCCAGATACGCAGTATTTT. It is translated as CSVPAGQGSPDTQYF. The rearrangement uses TRBV29-1 and TRBJ2-3; 9 bases align to TRBD1. Germline CDR1 is SQVTM and CDR2 is ANQGSEA. There are 15 residues in the CDR3. V shed 6 bases and J 4 bases; nucleotides not matched to a gene: 11.

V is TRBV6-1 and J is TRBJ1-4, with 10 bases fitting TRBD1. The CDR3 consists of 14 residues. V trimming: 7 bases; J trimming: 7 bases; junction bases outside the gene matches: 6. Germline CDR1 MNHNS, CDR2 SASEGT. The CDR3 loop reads CASNDRGRGEKLFF. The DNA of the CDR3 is TGTGCCAGCAATGACAGGGGGCGAGGTGAAAAACTGTTTTTT.

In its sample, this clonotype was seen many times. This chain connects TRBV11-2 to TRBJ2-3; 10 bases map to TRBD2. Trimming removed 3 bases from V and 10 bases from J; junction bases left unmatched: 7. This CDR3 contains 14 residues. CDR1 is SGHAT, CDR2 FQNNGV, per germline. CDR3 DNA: TGTGCCAGCAGCTTTCTAGCGGGAGAATCTCCGCAGTATTTT. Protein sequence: CASSFLAGESPQYF.

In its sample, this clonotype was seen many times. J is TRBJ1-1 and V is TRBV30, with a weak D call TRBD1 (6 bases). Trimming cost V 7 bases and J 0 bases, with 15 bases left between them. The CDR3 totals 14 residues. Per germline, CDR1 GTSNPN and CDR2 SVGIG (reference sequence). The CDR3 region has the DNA TGTGCCTCTTCCAGGGGCTACCTGAACACTGAAGCTTTCTTT. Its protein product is CASSRGYLNTEAFF.

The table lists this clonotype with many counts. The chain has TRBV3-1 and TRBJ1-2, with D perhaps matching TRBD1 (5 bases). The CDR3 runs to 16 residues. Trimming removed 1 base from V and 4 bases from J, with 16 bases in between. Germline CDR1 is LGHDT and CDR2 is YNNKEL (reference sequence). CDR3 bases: TGTGCCAGCAGCCAAGGACGGGGCCCCGCCGGCTATGGCTACACCTTC. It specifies CASSQGRGPAGYGYTF. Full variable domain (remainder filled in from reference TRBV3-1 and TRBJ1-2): DTAVSQTPKYLVTQMGNDKSIKCEQNLGHDTMYWYKQDSKKFLKIMFSYNNKELIINETVPNRFSPKSPDKAHLNLHINSLELGDSAVYFCASSQGRGPAGYGYTFGSGTRLTVV.